This passage covers 10 T cell receptor beta chains from one sample sequenced in a study of cytomegalovirus exposure and HLA in healthy donors. Sequenced by immunoSEQ multiplex PCR; TCRdb stores in-frame clones only, minus some. The profile shows 200,000 or so clones, around nine tenths of them singletons. Sample: PBMCs. These TCRs come from a woman between 18 and 29 years old in good health and CMV-seronegative.

V usage is TRBV27 and J usage is TRBJ1-4; 9 nucleotides match TRBD1. V lost 2 bases and J lost 13; bases outside the gene matches: 17. Looked up from germline, CDR1 is MNHEY and CDR2 is SMNVEV (reference sequence). CDR3 length equals 17 residues. The CDR3 loop is CASSLHRTGQGPWGLFF. The CDR3 DNA sequence: TGTGCCAGCAGTTTACACCGTACCGGACAGGGGCCGTGGGGACTGTTTTTT. The full variable domain, its missing parts supplied by reference TRBV27 and TRBJ1-4, is EAQVTQNPRYLITVTGKKLTVTCSQNMNHEYMSWYRQDPGLGLRQIYYSMNVEVTDKGDVPEGYKVSRKEKRNFPLILESPSPNQTSLYFCASSLHRTGQGPWGLFFGSGTQLSVL.

The gene calls are TRBV6-1 and TRBJ2-3, with a weak D call TRBD2 (6 bases). V lost 4 bases, J lost 0 bases, and 20 bases lay in between. Germline-derived CDR1 and CDR2 are MNHNS and SASEGT. The CDR3 is 18 residues long. The CDR3 reads CASSGQGLSLISTDTQYF. CDR3 in DNA: TGTGCCAGCAGTGGCCAGGGACTTTCCTTAATCAGCACAGATACGCAGTATTTT.

The gene calls are TRBV12-2 and TRBJ2-3; TRBD2 is the table's D call, not checked against the DNA. TRBV12-2 corresponds to a pseudogene. CDR3 length equals 17 residues. The CDR3 region is CASRLELWRELGGTQYF. The CDR3 nucleotides read TGTGCAAGTCGCTTAGAGTTGTGGCGGGAGTTGGGGGGTACGCAGTATTTT.

This chain joins TRBV21-1 and TRBJ1-5; the tabulated D call, TRBD1, remains unverified against the DNA. TRBV21-1 is labeled a pseudogene. CDR3 length: 13 amino acids. CDR3 residues: CASRFTWFQPQHF. CDR3 DNA: TGTGCCAGCAGGTTTACATGGTTCCAGCCCCAGCATTTT.

The chain links TRBV19 to TRBJ1-2, with D perhaps matching TRBD1 (6 bases). Germline V lookup: CDR1 LNHDA, CDR2 SQIVND (reference sequence). The V and J ends lost 2 bases and 4 bases respectively, with 20 bases between them. This CDR3 is 17 amino acids long. The CDR3 here is CASSIQLPAGAIYGYTF. CDR3 DNA sequence: TGTGCCAGTAGTATACAATTACCCGCAGGGGCTATCTATGGCTACACCTTC.

The chain couples TRBV7-2 to TRBJ2-5, with 9 bases aligning to TRBD2. The CDR3 loop spans 15 amino acids. Germline values: CDR1 SGHTA, CDR2 FQGNSA. The ends lost 6 bases at V and 5 bases at J; junction bases unmatched: 10. This CDR3 reads CASRRPGLAYETQYF. In DNA, the CDR3 is TGTGCCAGCAGACGACCGGGACTAGCCTATGAGACCCAGTACTTC.

This clone was seen more than once but under ten times. CDR3 coding DNA: TGCGCCAGCATGCAGGCCACTAGCGGGAGTTTCGATGAGCAGTTCTTC. This gives the protein CASMQATSGSFDEQFF. The chain recombines TRBV5-1 with TRBJ2-1, with 11 bases matching TRBD2. The length of the CDR3 is 16 residues. CDR1 is SGHRS and CDR2 is YFSETQ in the germline V gene. V lost 6 bases and J lost 8; bases outside the gene matches: 13.

The table lists this clone with a few counts. This chain joins TRBV6-1 and TRBJ1-1; weak D call: TRBD1 (5 bases). V gave up 8 bases and J gave up 1 base, with 8 bases separating them. Germline lookup yields CDR1 MNHNS and CDR2 SASEGT. This CDR3 is built from 12 residues. For the CDR3, the DNA is TGTGCCAGCGTGACAGCGAACACTGAAGCTTTCTTT. It translates to CASVTANTEAFF.

This clone was seen once. The chain carries TRBV5-1 and TRBJ2-1; TRBD2 agrees at 10 bases. The CDR3 length is 14 residues. Unmatched junction bases numbered 3, after V lost 3 bases and J lost 6 bases. Germline CDR1 is SGHRS and CDR2 is YFSETQ. The CDR3 here is CASSSGLATNEQFF. As DNA, the CDR3 is TGCGCCAGCAGCTCGGGACTAGCGACCAATGAGCAGTTCTTC.

The sample holds a few counts of this clone. V is TRBV19 and J is TRBJ1-5; D is perhaps TRBD1 (5 bases). Germline V gives CDR1 LNHDA, CDR2 SQIVND (reference sequence). This CDR3 is built from 15 residues. V lost 4 bases, J lost 3 bases, and 13 bases lay in between. The CDR3 DNA follows: TGTGCCAGTAGTACGTGGAGGGGTGACAATCAGCCCCAGCATTTT. Encoded protein: CASSTWRGDNQPQHF. The whole variable domain, filled in from reference TRBV19 and TRBJ1-5, reads DGGITQSPKYLFRKEGQNVTLSCEQNLNHDAMYWYRQDPGQGLRLIYYSQIVNDFQKGDIAEGYSVSREKKESFPLTVTSAQKNPTAFYLCASSTWRGDNQPQHFGDGTRLSIL.